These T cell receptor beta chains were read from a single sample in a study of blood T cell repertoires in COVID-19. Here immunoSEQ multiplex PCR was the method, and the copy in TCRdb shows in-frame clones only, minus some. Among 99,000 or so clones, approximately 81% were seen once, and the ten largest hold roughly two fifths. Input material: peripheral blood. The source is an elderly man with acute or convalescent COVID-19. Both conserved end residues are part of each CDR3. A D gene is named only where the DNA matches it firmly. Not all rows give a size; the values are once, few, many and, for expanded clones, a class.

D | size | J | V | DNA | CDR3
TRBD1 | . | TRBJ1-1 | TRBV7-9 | TGTGCCAGCAGCCCAGGACAGGGGAACACTGAAGCTTTCTTT | CASSPGQGNTEAFF
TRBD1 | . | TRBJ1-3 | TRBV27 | TGTGCCAGCAGTTCGACAGGGGTAAGCCCTGGAAACACCATATATTTT | CASSSTGVSPGNTIYF
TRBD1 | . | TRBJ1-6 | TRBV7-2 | TGTGCCAGCAGTCTGGGACAGAATTCACCCCTCCACTTT | CASSLGQNSPLHF
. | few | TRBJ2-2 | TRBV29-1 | TGCAGCGTTGGGAGGACGGGTTCGAACACCGGGGAGCTGTTTTTT | CSVGRTGSNTGELFF
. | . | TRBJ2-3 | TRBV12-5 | TGTGCTAGTGGTCGAACTACTCTCGCAGATACGCAGTATTTT | CASGRTTLADTQYF
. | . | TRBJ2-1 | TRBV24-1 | TGTGCCACCAGTGACCTTACTTACGATGAGCAGTTCTTC | CATSDLTYDEQFF
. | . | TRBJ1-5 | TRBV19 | TGTGCCAGTAGTATTCAGGGTAATGGCAATCAGCCCCAGCATTTT | CASSIQGNGNQPQHF
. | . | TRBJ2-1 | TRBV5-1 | TGCGCCAGCAGCTTGGGACTAGAATTGAATGAGCAGTTCTTC | CASSLGLELNEQFF
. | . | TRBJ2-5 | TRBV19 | TGTGCCAGTACCATGAGAGAGACCCAGTACTTC | CASTMRETQYF
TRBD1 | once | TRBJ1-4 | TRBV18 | TGTGCCAGCTCACCATGGACAGGCGTTAATGAAAAACTGTTTTTT | CASSPWTGVNEKLFF
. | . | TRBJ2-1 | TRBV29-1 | TGCAGCGGGGGCCCTACCGGCTCCTACAATGAGCAGTTCTTC | CSGGPTGSYNEQFF
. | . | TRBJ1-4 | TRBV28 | TGTGCCAGCAGTTCCTCAGGGACTAATGAAAAACTGTTTTTT | CASSSSGTNEKLFF
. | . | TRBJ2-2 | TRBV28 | TGTGCCAGCCATACGTACAGGGTCCTCCTGAACACCGGGGAGCTGTTTTTT | CASHTYRVLLNTGELFF
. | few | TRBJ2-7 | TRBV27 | TGTGCCAGCAGTTCACAGGCCTACGAGCAGTACTTC | CASSSQAYEQYF
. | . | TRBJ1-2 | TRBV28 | TGTGCCAGCAGTTTGGAAGGGGGCTATGGCTACACCTTC | CASSLEGGYGYTF
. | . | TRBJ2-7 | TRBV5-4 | TGTGCCAGCAGCCCACCCGGGGGGGGACAGAGATCCTACGAGCAGTACTTC | CASSPPGGGQRSYEQYF
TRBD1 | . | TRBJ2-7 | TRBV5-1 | TGCGCCAGCAGGGGGACAGGGTACGAGCAGTACTTC | CASRGTGYEQYF
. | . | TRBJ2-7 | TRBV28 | TGTGCCTCAAGCCCGGGGGGCCACTACGAGCAGTACTTC | CASSPGGHYEQYF
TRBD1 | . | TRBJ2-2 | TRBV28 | TGTGCCAGCAGGGACAGGGAAGGGACCGGGGAGCTGTTTTTT | CASRDREGTGELFF
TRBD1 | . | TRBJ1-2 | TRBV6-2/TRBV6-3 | TGTGCCAGCAGTCGGCTGCGGACAGGGGTAGGGCGAGGCTACACCTTC | CASSRLRTGVGRGYTF
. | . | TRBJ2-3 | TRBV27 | TGTGCCAGCAGCCCGGTGCTGTATTTT | CASSPVLYF
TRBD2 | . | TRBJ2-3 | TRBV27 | TGTGCCAGCAGTTTTTCGGGACTAGCGGGGCGCACAGATACGCAGTATTTT | CASSFSGLAGRTDTQYF
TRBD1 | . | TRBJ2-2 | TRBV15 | TGTGCCACCAGCAGAGAGACAGGGGTCCGAACCGGGGAGCTGTTTTTT | CATSRETGVRTGELFF
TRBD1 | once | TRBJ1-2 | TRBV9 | TGTGCCAGCAGCGTATCTTCGGGGGGGACAGGGAGTGGCTACACCTTC | CASSVSSGGTGSGYTF
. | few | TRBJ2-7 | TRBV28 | TGTGCCAGCAGGCGACAGAACTACGAGCAGTACTTC | CASRRQNYEQYF
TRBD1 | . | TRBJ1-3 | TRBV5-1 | TGCGCCAGCAGCTTGGGGCAGGGGGCGGCTGGAAACACCATATATTTT | CASSLGQGAAGNTIYF
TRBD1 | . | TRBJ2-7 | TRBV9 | TGTGCCAGCAGTCGACAGGGGGCAAGTTTCTACGAGCAGTACTTC | CASSRQGASFYEQYF
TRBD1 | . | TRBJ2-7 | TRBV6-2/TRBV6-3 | TGTGCCAGCAGTAATCTACAGGGGGGCGAGCAGTACTTC | CASSNLQGGEQYF
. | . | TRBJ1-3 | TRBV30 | TGTGCCTGGAGTGTGAGTCCACTAGACTCTGGAAACACCATATATTTT | CAWSVSPLDSGNTIYF
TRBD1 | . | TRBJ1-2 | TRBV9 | TGTGCCAGCAGCGTAGTTCCTCGGACAGGGTTTCGCTATGGCTACACCTTC | CASSVVPRTGFRYGYTF
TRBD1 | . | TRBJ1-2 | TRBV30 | TGTGCCTGGATTTGGCAGGGGGTCGGTGGCTACACCTTC | CAWIWQGVGGYTF
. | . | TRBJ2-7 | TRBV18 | TGTGCCAGCTCACCCGCACAGGGCTACGAGCAGTACTTC | CASSPAQGYEQYF
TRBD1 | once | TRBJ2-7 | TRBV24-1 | TGTGCCGTAGGTTCCGGGACAGGGGGTCGGGAGCAGTACTTC | CAVGSGTGGREQYF
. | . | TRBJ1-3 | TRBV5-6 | TGTGCCAGCAGCTTGGCCCAGGGTGTAGGAAACACCATATATTTT | CASSLAQGVGNTIYF
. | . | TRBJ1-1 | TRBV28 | TGTGCCAGCAGACAACTCCGGACAGAAGCTTTCTTT | CASRQLRTEAFF
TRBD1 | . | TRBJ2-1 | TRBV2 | TGTGCCAGCAGGGCCGGACAGGGGGCGTACAATGAGCAGTTCTTC | CASRAGQGAYNEQFF
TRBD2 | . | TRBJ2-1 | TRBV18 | TGTGCCAGCTCCCTAACTAGCGGGAGGTACAACAATGAGCAGTTCTTC | CASSLTSGRYNNEQFF
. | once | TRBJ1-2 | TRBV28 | TGTGCCAGCAGCCAGACAGACCCTTATGGCTACACCTTC | CASSQTDPYGYTF
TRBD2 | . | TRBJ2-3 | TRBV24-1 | TGTGCCACCAGTGATTTAACCGGGAGGGGCACAGATACGCAGTATTTT | CATSDLTGRGTDTQYF
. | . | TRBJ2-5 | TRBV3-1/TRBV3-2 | TGTGCCAGCAGCCAAAGAGCGTTAGGCGGCCGAGAGACCCAGTACTTC | CASSQRALGGRETQYF
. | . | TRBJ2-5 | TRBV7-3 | TGTGCCAGCAGCGTAAGCAGACAAGAGACCCAGTACTTC | CASSVSRQETQYF
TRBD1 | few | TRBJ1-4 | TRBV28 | TGTGCCAGCAAGGACAGGGCCGCGGAAAAACTGTTTTTT | CASKDRAAEKLFF